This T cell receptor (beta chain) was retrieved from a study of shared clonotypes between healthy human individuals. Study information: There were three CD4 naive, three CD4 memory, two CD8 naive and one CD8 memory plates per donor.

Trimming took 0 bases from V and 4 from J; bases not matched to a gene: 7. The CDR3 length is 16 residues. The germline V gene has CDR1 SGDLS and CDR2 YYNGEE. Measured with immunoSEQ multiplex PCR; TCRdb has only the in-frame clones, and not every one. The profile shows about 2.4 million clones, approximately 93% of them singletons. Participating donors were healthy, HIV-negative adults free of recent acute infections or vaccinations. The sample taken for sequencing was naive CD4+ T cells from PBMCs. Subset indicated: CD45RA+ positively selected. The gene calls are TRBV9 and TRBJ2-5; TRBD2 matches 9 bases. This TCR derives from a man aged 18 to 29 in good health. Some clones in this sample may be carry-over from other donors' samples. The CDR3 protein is CASSVDPAGGTETQYF. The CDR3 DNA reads TGTGCCAGCAGCGTAGATCCAGCGGGAGGCACAGAGACCCAGTACTTC.